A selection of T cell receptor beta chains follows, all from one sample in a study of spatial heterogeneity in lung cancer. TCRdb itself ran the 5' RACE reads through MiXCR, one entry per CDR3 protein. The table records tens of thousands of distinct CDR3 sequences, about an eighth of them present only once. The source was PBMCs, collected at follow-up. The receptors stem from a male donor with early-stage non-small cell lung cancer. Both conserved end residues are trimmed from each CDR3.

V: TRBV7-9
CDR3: ASSGRPSGQGHYEQY

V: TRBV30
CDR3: AWSRGAGTQY

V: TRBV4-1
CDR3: ASSQGDNGNQPQH

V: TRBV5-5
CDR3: ASSYLTDINEKLF

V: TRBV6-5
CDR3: ASSYGSTDTQY

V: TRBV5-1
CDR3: ASSLGLAGVFREQY

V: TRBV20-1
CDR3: SARAGEWNTGELF

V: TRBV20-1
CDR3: SAILSGNRYNEQF

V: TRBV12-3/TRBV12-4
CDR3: ASSPGQGLNTGELF

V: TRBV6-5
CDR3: ASSPNRGDGYT

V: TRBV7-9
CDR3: ASSRDSDEKLF

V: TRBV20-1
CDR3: SARATGALPDANYGYT

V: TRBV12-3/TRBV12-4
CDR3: ASSAGGGIGTEAF

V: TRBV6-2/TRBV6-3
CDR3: ASSLQESYEQY

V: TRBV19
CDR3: ASSMAGTEYGYT

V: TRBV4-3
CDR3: ASSQFTYNEQF

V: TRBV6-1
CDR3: ASRTQGPSTDTQY

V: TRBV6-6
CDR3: ASSYPDYEQY

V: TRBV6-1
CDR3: ASSEVGGSYGYT

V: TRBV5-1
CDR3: ASSLAGNTEAF

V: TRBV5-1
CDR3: ASRNSHTTYEQY

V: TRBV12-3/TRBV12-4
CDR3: ASSLQGIYGYT

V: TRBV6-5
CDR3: ASRLRDRGHYEQY

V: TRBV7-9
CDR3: ASSLQGFQPQH

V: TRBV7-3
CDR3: ASSLGVGRGETQY

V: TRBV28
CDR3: ASRTGGQETQY

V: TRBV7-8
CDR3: ASSLNGDSYNQPQH